The 14 T cell receptor beta chains in this list originate from one sample, sequenced in a study of cytomegalovirus exposure and HLA in healthy donors. Measured with immunoSEQ multiplex PCR; TCRdb has only the in-frame clones, and not every one. The sample holds 250,000 or so clones, roughly 90% seen once. Input material: PBMCs. The receptors were gathered from a woman aged 18 to 35 in good health and CMV-seronegative.

The V gene is TRBV10-3, the J gene TRBJ2-1; 7 nucleotides align to TRBD2. The CDR3 length is 14 residues. The germline CDR1 and CDR2 sequences are ENHRY and SYGVKD. With V trimmed by 6 bases and J by 9 bases, 11 bases remained unmatched. The CDR3 is CAISSAGEIGEQFF. CDR3 in DNA: TGTGCCATCAGCAGCGCGGGGGAAATAGGTGAGCAGTTCTTC.

The chain couples TRBV5-1 to TRBJ2-2; TRBD1 matches at 7 bases. Germline CDR1 is SGHRS and CDR2 is YFSETQ. The trim removed 5 bases at V and 4 bases at J, leaving 5 bases unmatched. This CDR3 has 14 residues. CDR3 in DNA: TGCGCCAGCAGACCGGACAGGCCCACCGGGGAGCTGTTTTTT. Amino acids: CASRPDRPTGELFF.

V and J are TRBV7-2 and TRBJ1-2; 9 bases align to TRBD1. The junction had 5 bases not matched to a gene; V was cut back by 5 bases and J by 4 bases. This CDR3 is built from 14 residues. Germline assignment: CDR1 SGHTA and CDR2 FQGNSA. DNA for the CDR3: TGTGCCAGCAGCCCGCAGACAGGGGGCTATGGCTACACCTTC. It encodes CASSPQTGGYGYTF.

The rearrangement links TRBV11-2 to TRBJ2-7; D is possibly TRBD2 (5 bases). The CDR3 length is 13 residues. The V end lost 5 bases, the J end lost 2 bases, and 10 bases lay between the germline ends. Germline-derived CDR1 and CDR2 are SGHAT and FQNNGV. The CDR3 DNA reads as TGTGCCAGCAGCCTCGGAGCGGCCTACGAGCAGTACGTC. Its protein is CASSLGAAYEQYV.

The rearrangement uses TRBV13 and TRBJ2-3; 7 nucleotides line up with TRBD1. The CDR3 is 16 residues long. Germline trimming cut 5 bases from V and 1 base from J; bases unmatched to any gene: 9. CDR1 and CDR2 from the germline V gene are PRHDT and FYEKMQ (reference sequence). The CDR3 here is CASSPPEGAGTDTQYF. The CDR3 DNA sequence: TGTGCCAGCAGCCCCCCAGAGGGGGCAGGCACAGATACGCAGTATTTT. Full variable domain (rest looked up from reference TRBV13 and TRBJ2-3): AAGVIQSPRHLIKEKRETATLKCYPIPRHDTVYWYQQGPGQDPQFLISFYEKMQSDKGSIPDRFSAQQFSDYHSELNMSSLELGDSALYFCASSPPEGAGTDTQYFGPGTRLTVL.

This clone was observed once. The J gene is TRBJ1-2, the V gene TRBV7-6; 7 nucleotides match TRBD1. After removal of 1 base from V and 7 bases from J, the junction contained 3 bases not matched to a gene. CDR3 size: 13 residues. Germline-derived CDR1 and CDR2 are SGHVS and FNYEAQ. The CDR3: CASSLDRGAGYTF. The DNA of the CDR3 is TGTGCCAGCAGCTTAGACAGGGGCGCTGGCTACACCTTC.

This chain links TRBV30 with TRBJ2-3, with 11 nucleotides matching TRBD1. V trimming: 4 bases; J trimming: 5 bases; junction bases outside the gene matches: 5. The CDR3 is made up of 14 amino acids. CDR1 is GTSNPN, CDR2 SVGIG, per germline (reference sequence). The CDR3 nucleotides read TGTGCCTGGAACAAGGGACAGGGGGAAGATACGCAGTATTTT. This translates into CAWNKGQGEDTQYF.

The J gene is TRBJ1-1, the V gene TRBV9, with TRBD1 as a possible D gene (5 bases). V lost 4 bases, J lost 6 bases, and 10 bases lay in between. CDR3 length: 12 amino acids. From germline, CDR1 is SGDLS and CDR2 YYNGEE. CDR3 amino acids: CASSPQGAEAFF. In DNA, the CDR3 is TGTGCCAGCAGCCCGCAGGGCGCTGAAGCTTTCTTT.

The chain employs TRBV14 and TRBJ1-5; the match to TRBD1 covers 9 bases. CDR3 length: 19 residues. CDR1 and CDR2 from the germline V gene are SGHDN and FVKESK. The V gene end was trimmed by 9 bases and the J gene end by 5 bases; junction bases not matched to a gene: 23. The CDR3 region has the DNA TGTGCCAGTCCGACCGGGACAGGGCCACCTCGGAAGACACATCAGCCCCAGCATTTT. This gives the protein CASPTGTGPPRKTHQPQHF.

This rearrangement joins TRBV28 to TRBJ1-1; maybe TRBD1 (6 bases). Germline-derived CDR1 and CDR2 are MDHEN and SYDVKM. Trimming took off 7 bases at V and 4 bases at J, with 19 bases between the two ends. The CDR3 has 15 amino acids. The DNA of the CDR3 is TGTGCCAGCATCCCGGCGGGGGGCGCCGCCACTGAAGCTTTCTTT. Translating it yields CASIPAGGAATEAFF.

The V gene is TRBV6-1, the J gene TRBJ1-5; D unresolved. This CDR3 has 14 amino acids. Germline values: CDR1 MNHNS, CDR2 SASEGT. V was trimmed by 4 bases and J by 7 bases, leaving 14 bases between them. CDR3 bases: TGTGCCAGCAGTGGGTCGTCGGGAGGGCAGCCCCAGCATTTT. This sequence encodes CASSGSSGGQPQHF.

This clone has more than one count but fewer than ten. The rearrangement joins TRBV18 to TRBJ1-5; D uncertain. CDR1 and CDR2 (germline): KGHSH, LQKENI. V gave up 2 bases and J gave up 2 bases, with 13 bases separating them. The CDR3 covers 16 residues. This chain's CDR3 is CASSPAAGGGNQPQHF. The CDR3 DNA is TGTGCCAGCTCACCAGCGGCAGGCGGGGGCAATCAGCCCCAGCATTTT.

The chain employs TRBV5-1 and TRBJ2-3; D gene unclear. This CDR3 comprises 13 residues. Trimming stripped 3 bases from V and 0 bases from J, with 5 bases between. Germline V lookup: CDR1 SGHRS, CDR2 YFSETQ. The CDR3 nucleotides read TGCGCCAGCAGCTCACTAAGCACAGATACGCAGTATTTT. This codes for CASSSLSTDTQYF.

A remark on this clone: The sample carries other DNA sequences with the same CDR3. The chain couples TRBV28 to TRBJ2-5; 9 bases line up with TRBD1. The CDR3 has 14 residues. Unmatched junction bases numbered 4, after V lost 4 bases and J lost 4 bases. Germline CDR1 MDHEN, CDR2 SYDVKM. In DNA, the CDR3 is TGTGCCAGCAGTTCCACAGGGGGCAGAGAGACCCAGTACTTC. Translating gives CASSSTGGRETQYF.